Listed here are 32 T cell receptor beta chains from one sample, sequenced in a study of OX40 agonist ivuxolimab in advanced cancers. Some clones are missing from TCRdb's copy, which holds only in-frame ones; the method was immunoSEQ multiplex PCR. This table holds 74,000 or so clones, 86% found once. This specimen was CD4+ or CD8+ T cells sorted from blood, taken in a trial of the OX40 agonist ivuxolimab. The source of these receptors is an adult with an advanced solid tumor such as melanoma, head and neck, liver or kidney cancer.

The CDR3 loop is CASSYEGTVANSPLHF. The DNA of the CDR3 is TGTGCCAGCAGTTACGAAGGGACGGTCGCAAATTCACCCCTCCACTTT. This rearrangement joins TRBV6-5 to TRBJ1-6, with a possible D match to TRBD1 (5 bases). CDR1 and CDR2 from the germline V gene are MNHEY and SVGAGI. V gave up 2 bases and J gave up 7 bases, with 15 bases separating them. This CDR3 has 16 amino acids.

The chain links TRBV27 to TRBJ2-7; TRBD1 matches 7 bases. Germline values: CDR1 MNHEY, CDR2 SMNVEV (reference sequence). V gave up 5 bases and J gave up 3 bases; unmatched junction bases: 10. The CDR3 totals 15 residues. For the CDR3, the DNA is TGTGCCAGCAGTACCCGGACAGGAATGGGCTACGAGCAGTACTTC. Translation: CASSTRTGMGYEQYF.

This chain joins TRBV7-8 and TRBJ2-7; the D gene is possibly TRBD1 (6 bases). Germline-derived CDR1 and CDR2 are SGHVS and FQNEAQ. CDR3 length: 14 residues. V shed 5 bases and J shed 2 bases, with 13 bases lying between them. The CDR3 DNA reads TGTGCCAGCAGCCTACGGGACACAGCCTACGAGCAGTACTTC. Protein product: CASSLRDTAYEQYF.

This clone appeared once. The V and J genes are TRBV29-1 and TRBJ2-1; perhaps TRBD2 as D (6 bases). V lost 4 bases and J 7 bases, leaving 14 bases between the germline ends. In germline, CDR1 is SQVTM, CDR2 ANQGSEA. This CDR3 has 13 residues. CDR3 nucleotide sequence: TGCAGCGTTGGGAGGGAGTCTTTTAATGAGCAGTTCTTC. Translated, it gives CSVGRESFNEQFF.

This clone was detected once. The V gene is TRBV19, the J gene TRBJ2-2, with a weak D call TRBD1 (6 bases). Germline V gene lookup returns CDR1 LNHDA and CDR2 SQIVND (reference sequence). Deletions cut 6 bases from V and 4 bases from J, with 12 bases between. The CDR3 has 14 residues. The CDR3 protein is CASRPTGITGELFF. The CDR3 nucleotides are TGTGCCAGTAGACCCACAGGGATCACCGGGGAGCTGTTTTTT.

This chain joins TRBV5-1 and TRBJ1-2; 10 nucleotides line up with TRBD1. The length of the CDR3 is 18 residues. J gave up 1 base and V 4 bases, and 13 bases lay outside the gene matches. The germline V gene encodes CDR1 SGHRS and CDR2 YFSETQ. The CDR3 reads CASSPGTGVIKFNYGYTF. For the CDR3, the DNA is TGCGCCAGCAGCCCAGGGACAGGGGTTATAAAATTTAACTATGGCTACACCTTC.

The J gene is TRBJ2-5, the V gene TRBV7-9, with D possibly being TRBD1 or TRBD2 (5 bases each). Per the germline V gene, CDR1 is SEHNR and CDR2 is FQNEAQ (reference sequence). The CDR3 sequence is 14 residues long. The V end lost 4 bases, the J end lost 11 bases, and 20 bases lay between the germline ends. The CDR3, as DNA: TGTGCCAGCAGCTCCCGTGGGGGAGTAGGTGAGCAGTACTTC. It translates to CASSSRGGVGEQYF.

This clone has at least ten counts. The rearrangement uses TRBV30 and TRBJ1-5, with unresolved D. The CDR3 consists of 13 residues. The V gene's germline CDR1 is GTSNPN and CDR2 SVGIG (reference sequence). Trimming took 2 bases from V and 5 from J, leaving 10 bases between them. CDR3 amino acids: CAWSKQEDQPQHF. Here the CDR3 DNA reads TGTGCCTGGAGTAAGCAAGAGGATCAGCCCCAGCATTTT.

CDR3 bases: TGCGCCAGCAGCACCCTGGGGGCGGGGGGCCTCCGAGCCGGGGAGCTGTTTTTT. It encodes CASSTLGAGGLRAGELFF. The chain links TRBV5-1 to TRBJ2-2; the match to TRBD2 covers 8 bases. With V trimmed by 4 bases and J by 6 bases, 17 bases remained unmatched. The CDR3 totals 18 residues. CDR1 and CDR2 from the germline V gene are SGHRS and YFSETQ.

The chain employs TRBV7-8 and TRBJ2-4, with 8 bases identical to TRBD2. CDR3 size: 18 residues. Germline V gene lookup returns CDR1 SGHVS and CDR2 FQNEAQ. After removal of 5 bases from V and 0 bases from J, the junction contained 12 bases not matched to a gene. The CDR3 reads CASSPTPISGVAKNIQYF. The CDR3 DNA sequence: TGTGCCAGCAGCCCCACCCCGATTAGCGGGGTAGCCAAAAACATTCAGTACTTC.

The V gene is TRBV5-1, the J gene TRBJ2-3; D not certain. Germline CDR1 and CDR2: SGHRS and YFSETQ. The CDR3 runs to 14 residues. Trimming shortened V by 6 bases and J by 0 bases, and 11 bases separated the two germline ends. The CDR3 DNA follows: TGCGCCAGCAAATACCACACTAGCACAGATACGCAGTATTTT. Translating gives CASKYHTSTDTQYF.

This clone was found once. This chain links TRBV9 with TRBJ2-1; TRBD2 might be the D (5 bases). Germline lookup yields CDR1 SGDLS and CDR2 YYNGEE. The V end was cut by 4 bases, the J end by 3 bases, with 11 bases between. CDR3 size: 14 residues. CDR3 sequence reads: CASSFREHYNEQFF. The CDR3 DNA is TGTGCCAGCAGCTTCCGGGAACACTACAATGAGCAGTTCTTC.

V is TRBV27 and J is TRBJ2-2, with a weak D call TRBD2 (6 bases). CDR1 is MNHEY, CDR2 SMNVEV, per germline (reference sequence). Trimming shortened V by 3 bases and J by 4 bases, and 12 bases separated the two germline ends. CDR3 length equals 15 residues. In DNA form, the CDR3 reads TGTGCCAGCAGTTTCAGTCGGGGGAGCACCGGGGAGCTGTTTTTT. Amino acid sequence: CASSFSRGSTGELFF.

The chain combines TRBV5-1 with TRBJ2-3, with no clear D. The CDR3 extends over 16 amino acids. The V end lost 5 bases, the J end lost 0 bases, and 16 bases lay between the germline ends. Germline lookup yields CDR1 SGHRS and CDR2 YFSETQ. The CDR3 DNA reads as TGCGCCAGCAGTTCCGAATACGGTGTTAGCACAGATACGCAGTATTTT. It specifies CASSSEYGVSTDTQYF.

V usage is TRBV5-1 and J usage is TRBJ1-2; 8 nucleotides align to TRBD1. CDR1 SGHRS and CDR2 YFSETQ come from the germline V gene. This CDR3 spans 15 amino acids. V lost 5 bases to trimming and J lost 4 bases; unmatched junction nucleotides: 10. CDR3 nucleotide sequence: TGCGCCAGCAGACCCCTGACAGGGGCCAGCTATGGCTACACCTTC. Its protein is CASRPLTGASYGYTF.

The chain carries TRBV7-3 and TRBJ1-1; D possibly corresponds to TRBD1 (5 bases). The V gene lost 5 bases and the J gene lost 5 bases, with 12 bases spanning the gap. This CDR3 has 13 amino acids. CDR1 SGHTA and CDR2 FQGTGA come from the germline V gene. CDR3 residues: CASSAGRDTEAFF. In nucleotides, the CDR3 is TGTGCCAGCAGCGCTGGCAGGGATACTGAAGCTTTCTTT.

The gene calls are TRBV29-1 and TRBJ1-5; possibly TRBD1 for D (6 bases). The CDR3 has 12 amino acids. The ends were cut back, 7 bases at V and 6 bases at J, with 13 bases in the middle. Looked up from germline, CDR1 is SQVTM and CDR2 is ANQGSEA. The CDR3 DNA reads TGCAGCGCTTCAGGGGCTGGTCAGCCCCAGCATTTT. Amino acid sequence: CSASGAGQPQHF.

This chain links TRBV4-3 with TRBJ1-5, with no clear D. Trimming removed 0 bases from V and 5 bases from J, with 11 bases in between. The CDR3 has 15 amino acids. Germline lookup yields CDR1 LGHNA and CDR2 YSLEER. CDR3 DNA sequence: TGCGCCAGCAGCCAAGATCCCTCCGTCGATCAGCCCCAGCATTTT. Amino acids: CASSQDPSVDQPQHF.

The J gene is TRBJ2-5, the V gene TRBV6-5, with D unresolved. Germline V lookup: CDR1 MNHEY, CDR2 SVGAGI. V lost 2 bases to trimming and J lost 7 bases, with 11 bases between them. The CDR3 runs 13 residues. Here the CDR3 reads CASSYNILGTQYF. CDR3 bases: TGTGCCAGCAGTTACAACATTCTCGGGACCCAGTACTTC.

The chain employs TRBV28 and TRBJ1-1; perhaps TRBD1 as D (6 bases). The CDR3 loop spans 18 amino acids. V lost 7 bases and J 1 base, leaving 25 bases between the germline ends. Germline V CDR1 and CDR2: MDHEN, SYDVKM. The CDR3 sequence: CASTILSRTAQWNTEAFF. The CDR3 bases are TGTGCCAGCACTATCCTCTCCCGGACAGCTCAATGGAACACTGAAGCTTTCTTT.

The genes are TRBV5-1 and TRBJ2-3, with unresolved D. V lost 1 base and J lost 7, with 10 bases in between. CDR3 size: 13 residues. CDR1 and CDR2 (germline): SGHRS, YFSETQ. CDR3: CASSLSPQNTQYF. CDR3 DNA sequence: TGCGCCAGCAGCTTGTCCCCTCAAAATACGCAGTATTTT.

The chain employs TRBV4-2 and TRBJ2-1; D is undetermined. From germline, CDR1 is LGHNA and CDR2 YNFKEQ. V was shortened by 0 bases and J by 9 bases, with 6 bases between the two germline ends. The CDR3 is 12 amino acids. The CDR3 nucleotides are TGTGCCAGCAGCCAAGATCGGGTTGAGCAGTTCTTC. The encoded protein is CASSQDRVEQFF.

The J gene is TRBJ1-5, the V gene TRBV5-1; no clear D. V lost 4 bases and J 6 bases, leaving 14 bases between the germline ends. This CDR3 region has 14 residues. From germline, CDR1 is SGHRS and CDR2 YFSETQ. The CDR3, as DNA: TGCGCCAGCAGCCCCGGCTTACAAGGTCAGCCCCAGCATTTT. It codes for CASSPGLQGQPQHF.

The rearrangement links TRBV18 to TRBJ2-5; TRBD2 might be the D (5 bases). Germline V gene lookup returns CDR1 KGHSH and CDR2 LQKENI. The CDR3 length is 14 residues. V gave up 4 bases and J gave up 5 bases, with 14 bases separating them. The chain's CDR3 is CASSLGLAEETQYF. In nucleotides, the CDR3 is TGTGCCAGCTCACTCGGACTGGCAGAGGAGACCCAGTACTTC.

The chain is built from TRBV7-8 and TRBJ1-5; D is unresolved. The CDR3 sequence is 16 residues long. Germline V lookup: CDR1 SGHVS, CDR2 FQNEAQ. V lost 1 base to trimming and J lost 0 bases, with 10 bases between them. Written as DNA, the CDR3 is TGTGCCAGCAGCTTAGGCCCTTCCTATAGCAATCAGCCCCAGCATTTT. Its protein is CASSLGPSYSNQPQHF.

The V and J genes are TRBV28 and TRBJ2-7, with 9 bases aligning to TRBD1. The ends lost 6 bases at V and 5 bases at J; junction bases unmatched: 11. Germline V lookup: CDR1 MDHEN, CDR2 SYDVKM. The CDR3 runs 15 residues. The CDR3 is CASRSAGTGSHEQYF. The CDR3 DNA reads as TGTGCCAGCAGATCCGCCGGGACAGGGTCCCACGAGCAGTACTTC.

The V call is TRBV7-8, the J call TRBJ2-2, with D possibly matching TRBD2 (6 bases). CDR3 length: 14 residues. The germline CDR1 and CDR2 sequences are SGHVS and FQNEAQ. Trimming left V 0 bases short and J 5 bases short, with 7 bases between. The CDR3 nucleotides are TGTGCCAGCAGCTTAGCGGGGAGGACCGGGGAGCTGTTTTTT. Its translation: CASSLAGRTGELFF.

This sequence joins TRBV14 and TRBJ2-4; D is perhaps TRBD1 (6 bases). This CDR3 spans 14 amino acids. Trimming removed 1 base from V and 8 bases from J, with 12 bases in between. CDR1 SGHDN and CDR2 FVKESK come from the germline V gene. The CDR3 region is CASSQGRQGYIQYF. Here the CDR3 DNA reads TGTGCCAGCAGCCAAGGACGTCAGGGGTACATTCAGTACTTC.

This clone was found once. The rearrangement uses TRBV7-3 and TRBJ2-1, with 9 bases matching TRBD2. With V trimmed by 11 bases and J by 12 bases, 11 bases remained unmatched. CDR3 length: 12 amino acids. Germline lookup yields CDR1 SGHTA and CDR2 FQGTGA. The chain's CDR3 is CACGRGNHGQFF. The CDR3 DNA reads as TGTGCCTGCGGGAGGGGAAACCATGGGCAGTTCTTC.

This chain uses TRBV19 with TRBJ2-2; 8 nucleotides agree with TRBD2. Germline CDR1 and CDR2: LNHDA and SQIVND (reference sequence). CDR3 size: 15 residues. After removal of 7 bases from V and 7 bases from J, the junction contained 11 bases not matched to a gene. The CDR3 reads CASTFSGRDGGELFF. DNA of the CDR3: TGTGCCAGTACCTTCAGCGGGAGAGACGGCGGGGAGCTGTTTTTT.

The chain joins TRBV9 to TRBJ2-3, with D possibly TRBD2 on 5 matching bases. The germline V and J ends were trimmed by 4 bases and 2 bases, with 11 bases remaining between them. Per the germline V gene, CDR1 is SGDLS and CDR2 is YYNGEE. The CDR3 sequence is 14 residues long. CDR3 region: CASSPGKSTDTQYF. As DNA, the CDR3 is TGTGCCAGCAGCCCGGGGAAATCCACAGATACGCAGTATTTT.

The chain has TRBV7-8 and TRBJ1-2, with TRBD1 as a possible D gene (5 bases). The CDR3 sequence is 14 residues long. CDR1 and CDR2 (germline): SGHVS, FQNEAQ. With 1 base removed from V and 2 bases from J, the gap between germline ends came to 8 bases. The CDR3: CASSLGEGNYGYTF. As DNA, the CDR3 is TGTGCCAGCAGCTTAGGGGAGGGGAACTATGGCTACACCTTC.